The 9 T cell receptor beta chains listed next were all sequenced from one sample in a study of blood T cell repertoires in COVID-19. Sequencing used immunoSEQ multiplex PCR; TCRdb keeps in-frame clones, though not all of them. The sample holds 150,000 to 200,000 clones, approximately 86% seen once. The specimen was peripheral blood. These receptors all stem from a woman in her thirties or forties with COVID-19, enrolled during active disease.

The chain uses TRBV2 and TRBJ2-3, with D perhaps TRBD2 (5 bases). CDR3 length: 12 residues. V lost 9 bases to trimming and J lost 3 bases, with 10 bases between them. Germline values: CDR1 SNHLY, CDR2 FYNNEI. In DNA, the CDR3 is TGTGCCAGGAGGGAGCTTACAGATACGCAGTATTTT. Its protein is CARRELTDTQYF.

The chain recombines TRBV2 with TRBJ1-2; 8 nucleotides line up with TRBD1. There are 14 residues in the CDR3. With 4 bases clipped from V and 2 bases from J, the junction kept 3 bases outside the gene matches. Germline V gene lookup returns CDR1 SNHLY and CDR2 FYNNEI. The CDR3 spells CASSGQGANYGYTF. CDR3 coding DNA: TGTGCCAGCAGTGGGCAGGGGGCCAACTATGGCTACACCTTC.

This clone has only a few counts. The V and J genes are TRBV29-1 and TRBJ1-2; D ambiguous. V lost 0 bases and J lost 4, with 3 bases in between. The CDR3 totals 11 residues. Germline CDR1 SQVTM, CDR2 ANQGSEA. In nucleotides, the CDR3 is TGCAGCGTTGAAGACGTCTATGGCTACACCTTC. Its protein is CSVEDVYGYTF.

Comments on this clone: Mismatch with germline at one junction end may stem from a read error. This chain links TRBV7-7 with TRBJ2-2; weak D call: TRBD2 (6 bases). The CDR3 is 16 amino acids. Germline V gene lookup returns CDR1 SSHAT and CDR2 FNYEAQ (reference sequence). In DNA form, the CDR3 reads TGTGCTAGCAGCCCCGGTCGGGGGACGAACACCGGGGAGCTGTTTTTT. Translation gives CASSPGRGTNTGELFF.

In this sample, this clone turned up once. This chain joins TRBV2 and TRBJ1-1; D possibly corresponds to TRBD1 (5 bases). Trimming took off 6 bases at V and 5 bases at J, with 22 bases between the two ends. Germline CDR1 SNHLY, CDR2 FYNNEI. The CDR3 is 16 amino acids. Here the CDR3 DNA reads TGTGCCAGCAGAAGTAGGAGACAGCCGATAGTGACTGAAGCTTTCTTT. Translation: CASRSRRQPIVTEAFF.

The V call is TRBV7-9, the J call TRBJ2-1; D may be TRBD2 (6 bases). There are 16 residues in the CDR3. Looked up from germline, CDR1 is SEHNR and CDR2 is FQNEAQ (reference sequence). Trimming took off 5 bases at V and 2 bases at J, with 16 bases between the two ends. CDR3 in amino acids: CASSPWGEVPYNEQFF. CDR3 DNA sequence: TGTGCCAGCAGCCCCTGGGGGGAGGTCCCCTACAATGAGCAGTTCTTC.

In this sample, this clone turned up a few times. This chain joins TRBV29-1 and TRBJ2-1, with 14 bases fitting TRBD2. This CDR3 has 18 amino acids. CDR1 and CDR2 from the germline V gene are SQVTM and ANQGSEA. The J segment lost 2 bases and the V segment lost 3 bases, leaving 9 bases of the junction unmatched. DNA for the CDR3: TGCAGCGTTGAGGGGGGACTAGCGGGAGTCGTAACCTACAATGAGCAGTTCTTC. Translated: CSVEGGLAGVVTYNEQFF.

This chain connects TRBV7-8 to TRBJ1-5; weak D call: TRBD1 (5 bases). Germline CDR1 is SGHVS and CDR2 is FQNEAQ. Trimming pared 7 bases from V and 4 bases from J, leaving 11 bases between. The CDR3 is 13 amino acids. The CDR3 is CASTGGLNQPQHF. The CDR3 DNA sequence: TGTGCCAGCACGGGGGGGTTAAATCAGCCCCAGCATTTT.

The table lists this clone with a few counts. The chain recombines TRBV19 with TRBJ2-5; a possible D gene is TRBD2 (6 bases). Trimming removed 0 bases from V and 5 bases from J, with 13 bases in between. This CDR3 contains 15 residues. Germline CDR1 and CDR2: LNHDA and SQIVND (reference sequence). CDR3 DNA: TGTGCCAGTAGTATAGAGTCGGGAGTCGGTGAGACCCAGTACTTC. Its translation: CASSIESGVGETQYF.